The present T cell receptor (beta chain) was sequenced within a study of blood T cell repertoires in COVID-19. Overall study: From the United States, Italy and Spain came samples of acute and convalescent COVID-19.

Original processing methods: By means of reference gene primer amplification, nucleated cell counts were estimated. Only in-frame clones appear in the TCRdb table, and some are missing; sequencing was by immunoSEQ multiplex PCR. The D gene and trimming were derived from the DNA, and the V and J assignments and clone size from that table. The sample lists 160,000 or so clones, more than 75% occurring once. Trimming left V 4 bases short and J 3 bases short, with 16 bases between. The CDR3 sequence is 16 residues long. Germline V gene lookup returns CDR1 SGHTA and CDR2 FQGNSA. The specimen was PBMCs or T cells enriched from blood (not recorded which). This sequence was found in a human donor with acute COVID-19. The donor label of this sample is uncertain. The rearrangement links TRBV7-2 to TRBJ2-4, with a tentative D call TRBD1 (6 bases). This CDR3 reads CASSSHRVLDKNIQYF. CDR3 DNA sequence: TGTGCCAGCAGCTCTCACAGGGTGCTAGACAAAAACATTCAGTACTTC. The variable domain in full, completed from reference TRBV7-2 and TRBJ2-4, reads GAGVSQSPSNKVTEKGKDVELRCDPISGHTALYWYRQSLGQGLEFLIYFQGNSAPDKSGLPSDRFSAERTGGSVSTLTIQRTQQEDSAVYLCASSSHRVLDKNIQYFGAGTRLSVL.